The 15 T cell receptor beta chains presented below share a single source sample, sequenced in a study of T cells in localized non-small cell lung cancer (dated by TCRdb to 2019 to 2021). Receptors were amplified or captured by the immunoSEQ multiplex PCR assay. Not all clones reach the TCRdb copy of this immuneACCESS table, which keeps in-frame sequences only. Checked studies attribute under half of the gap to unresolved V genes and leave the rest unexplained. Present in this sample are some 850 clones, about 32% of which were seen just once. The top ten constitute around 8.9% of the sample. The sequences come from normal lung tissue next to the tumor, collected before any cancer treatment. Receptors originate from an older male donor with stage II squamous cell lung carcinoma.

This clone was picked up a small number of times. The chain links TRBV11-3 to TRBJ2-2; no clear D gene. V dropped 4 bases and J dropped 5 bases, with 11 bases sitting between them. Germline V gene sequence: CDR1 SGHNT, CDR2 YENEEA. This CDR3 has 14 residues. DNA of the CDR3: TGTGCCAGCAGCTCTGACAAGGTAACCGGGGAGCTGTTTTTT. It codes for CASSSDKVTGELFF. The full variable domain, its missing parts supplied by reference TRBV11-3 and TRBJ2-2, is EAGVVQSPRYKIIEKKQPVAFWCNPISGHNTLYWYLQNLGQGPELLIRYENEEAVDDSQLPKDRFSAERLKGVDSTLKIQPAELGDSAVYLCASSSDKVTGELFFGEGSRLTVL.

V and J are TRBV19 and TRBJ1-5; D not certain. Germline V CDR1 and CDR2: LNHDA, SQIVND (reference sequence). V was trimmed by 5 bases and J by 2 bases, leaving 13 bases between them. The length of the CDR3 is 15 residues. The CDR3 sequence is CASSPQKTGNQPQHF. In DNA form, the CDR3 reads TGTGCCAGTAGTCCCCAGAAGACCGGCAATCAGCCCCAGCATTTT.

In its sample, this clone was seen a few times. CDR3 sequence (DNA): TGTGCCAGCAGCATCCCGCCCGGAACCTACGAGCAGTACTTC. Protein: CASSIPPGTYEQYF. This rearrangement joins TRBV11-3 to TRBJ2-7; D unclear. Trimming took off 5 bases at V and 2 bases at J, with 13 bases between the two ends. The CDR3 length is 14 residues. In germline, CDR1 is SGHNT, CDR2 YENEEA.

This sequence joins TRBV2 and TRBJ1-1, with a tentative D call TRBD1 (5 bases). V was pared by 6 bases and J by 1 base, with 9 bases between. Germline CDR1 SNHLY, CDR2 FYNNEI. The CDR3 runs to 13 residues. The CDR3 loop is CASRRDGNTEAFF. CDR3 sequence (DNA): TGTGCCAGCAGGAGGGACGGGAACACTGAAGCTTTCTTT.

This chain links TRBV4-1 with TRBJ2-1; TRBD2 aligns across 13 bases. The CDR3 loop spans 16 amino acids. Germline CDR1 and CDR2: MGHRA and YSYEKL. J lost 7 bases, V lost 1 base, and 4 bases had no gene match. The CDR3 reads CASSQGLAGGWNEQFF. In DNA form, the CDR3 reads TGCGCCAGCAGCCAAGGACTAGCGGGAGGCTGGAATGAGCAGTTCTTC.

J is TRBJ1-1 and V is TRBV19, with D unresolved. CDR3 length: 14 amino acids. Germline values: CDR1 LNHDA, CDR2 SQIVND (reference sequence). V lost 7 bases and J lost 5, with 17 bases in between. Here the CDR3 DNA reads TGTGCCAGTAACCTAGGACCCTGGAGGACTGAAGCTTTCTTT. This encodes CASNLGPWRTEAFF.

By share of the sample, this clone is large. The CDR3 bases are TGTGCCAGCAGTCGGGACGGGAACACCGGGGAGCTGTTTTTT. Translation: CASSRDGNTGELFF. The chain uses TRBV6-8 and TRBJ2-2, with D perhaps TRBD1 or TRBD2 (5 bases each). In germline, CDR1 is MNHGY, CDR2 SAAAGT. CDR3 length equals 14 residues. The V and J ends lost 5 bases and 1 base respectively, with 8 bases between them.

This chain uses TRBV19 with TRBJ1-5, with D hard to call. CDR3 length equals 13 residues. The ends were cut back, 7 bases at V and 0 bases at J, with 7 bases in the middle. Looked up from germline, CDR1 is LNHDA and CDR2 is SQIVND (reference sequence). CDR3: CASTQNSNQPQHF. DNA of the CDR3: TGTGCCAGTACCCAGAATAGCAATCAGCCCCAGCATTTT. Full variable domain (missing parts from reference TRBV19 and TRBJ1-5): DGGITQSPKYLFRKEGQNVTLSCEQNLNHDAMYWYRQDPGQGLRLIYYSQIVNDFQKGDIAEGYSVSREKKESFPLTVTSAQKNPTAFYLCASTQNSNQPQHFGDGTRLSIL.

A few counts support this clone. This chain joins TRBV18 and TRBJ1-4, with a weak D call TRBD1 (6 bases). The CDR3 is made up of 13 amino acids. V was cut by 1 base and J by 7 bases, with 7 bases left in between. Germline CDR1 and CDR2: KGHSH and LQKENI. CDR3 DNA: TGTGCCAGCTCACCACGAGGGGGTGAAAAACTGTTTTTT. It is translated as CASSPRGGEKLFF. Full variable domain (missing parts from reference TRBV18 and TRBJ1-4): NAGVMQNPRHLVRRRGQEARLRCSPMKGHSHVYWYRQLPEEGLKFMVYLQKENIIDESGMPKERFSAEFPKEGPSILRIQQVVRGDSAAYFCASSPRGGEKLFFGSGTQLSVL.

A few counts support this clone. The V call is TRBV28, the J call TRBJ1-2, with TRBD1 identical over 8 bases. From germline, CDR1 is MDHEN and CDR2 SYDVKM. There are 15 residues in the CDR3. V shed 6 bases and J 6 bases; nucleotides not matched to a gene: 12. The CDR3 DNA reads TGTGCCAGCAGCCTCCGCCCGACAGGGGTGAATGGCTACACCTTC. It codes for CASSLRPTGVNGYTF.

V gene TRBV18 combines with J gene TRBJ2-4; D possibly matches TRBD1 or TRBD2 (5 bases each). V was trimmed by 0 bases and J by 4 bases, leaving 10 bases between them. Germline CDR1 KGHSH, CDR2 LQKENI. CDR3 size: 15 residues. The CDR3 DNA reads TGTGCCAGCTCACCACCGGGGACCCTAAAAAACATTCAGTACTTC. This translates into CASSPPGTLKNIQYF.

This clone occurred a few times. The V call is TRBV6-8, the J call TRBJ2-3, with 12 bases identical to TRBD2. This CDR3 region has 16 residues. J lost 3 bases, V lost 5 bases, and 6 bases had no gene match. From germline, CDR1 is MNHGY and CDR2 SAAAGT. CDR3 DNA sequence: TGTGCCAGCAGTCCGACCGGGACTAGCGGGACAGATACGCAGTATTTT. It codes for CASSPTGTSGTDTQYF.

By sample fraction, this clone is medium-sized. V is TRBV9 and J is TRBJ2-5; D is tentatively TRBD1 or TRBD2 (5 bases each). The germline V gene encodes CDR1 SGDLS and CDR2 YYNGEE. The V end was cut by 3 bases, the J end by 2 bases, with 11 bases between. The CDR3 runs 14 residues. The CDR3 region is CASSAGTLQETQYF. CDR3 nucleotides: TGTGCCAGCAGCGCCGGGACCCTACAAGAGACCCAGTACTTC. Combining the CDR3 with reference TRBV9 and TRBJ2-5 gives the whole variable domain DSGVTQTPKHLITATGQRVTLRCSPRSGDLSVYWYQQSLDQGLQFLIQYYNGEERAKGNILERFSAQQFPDLHSELNLSSLELGDSALYFCASSAGTLQETQYFGPGTRLLVL.

The chain carries TRBV28 and TRBJ2-5; no clear D. V lost 4 bases and J 2 bases, leaving 5 bases between the germline ends. Per the germline V gene, CDR1 is MDHEN and CDR2 is SYDVKM. This CDR3 spans 12 amino acids. CDR3 nucleotide sequence: TGTGCCAGCAGTTCCGTGCAAGAGACCCAGTACTTC. Amino acid sequence: CASSSVQETQYF.

The V call is TRBV11-3, the J call TRBJ2-7; 7 bases match TRBD2. V lost 7 bases to trimming and J lost 5 bases; unmatched junction nucleotides: 17. The CDR3 length is 16 residues. Per the germline V gene, CDR1 is SGHNT and CDR2 is YENEEA. In DNA form, the CDR3 reads TGTGCCAGCACCCTCAGGGATGCGGGAGATAGCGACGAGCAGTACTTC. Translation: CASTLRDAGDSDEQYF.